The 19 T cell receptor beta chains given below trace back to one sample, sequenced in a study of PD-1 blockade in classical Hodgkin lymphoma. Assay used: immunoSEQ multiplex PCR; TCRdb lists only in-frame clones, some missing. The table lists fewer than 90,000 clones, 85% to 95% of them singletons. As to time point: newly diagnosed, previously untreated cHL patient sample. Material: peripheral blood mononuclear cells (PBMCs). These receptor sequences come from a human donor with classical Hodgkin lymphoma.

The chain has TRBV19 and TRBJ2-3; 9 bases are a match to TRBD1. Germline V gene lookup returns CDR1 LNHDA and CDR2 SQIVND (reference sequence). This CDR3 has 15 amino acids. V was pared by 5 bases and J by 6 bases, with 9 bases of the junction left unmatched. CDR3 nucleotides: TGTGCCAGTAGTGTAACCGGGACAGGGTGGGATACGCAGTATTTT. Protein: CASSVTGTGWDTQYF. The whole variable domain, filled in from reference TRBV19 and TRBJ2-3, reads DGGITQSPKYLFRKEGQNVTLSCEQNLNHDAMYWYRQDPGQGLRLIYYSQIVNDFQKGDIAEGYSVSREKKESFPLTVTSAQKNPTAFYLCASSVTGTGWDTQYFGPGTRLTVL.

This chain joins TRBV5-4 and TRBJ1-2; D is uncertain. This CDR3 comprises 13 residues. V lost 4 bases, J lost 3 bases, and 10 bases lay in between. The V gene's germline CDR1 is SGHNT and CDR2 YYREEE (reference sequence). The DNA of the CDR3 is TGTGCCAGCAGCCGGGATCTGTACTATGGCTACACCTTC. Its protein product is CASSRDLYYGYTF.

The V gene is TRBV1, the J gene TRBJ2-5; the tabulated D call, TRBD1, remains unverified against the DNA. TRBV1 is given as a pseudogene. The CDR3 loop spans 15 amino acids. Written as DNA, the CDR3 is TGCACCAGCAGGGGCCGGAGGGGGCGGGGAGAGACCCAGTACTTC. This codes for CTSRGRRGRGETQYF.

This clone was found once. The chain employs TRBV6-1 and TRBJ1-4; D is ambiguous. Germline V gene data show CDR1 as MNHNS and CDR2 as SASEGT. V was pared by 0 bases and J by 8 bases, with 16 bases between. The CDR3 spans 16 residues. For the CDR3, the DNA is TGTGCCAGCAGTGAAGCGCTGCTCGGCGGAGGGGAAAAACTGTTTTTT. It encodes CASSEALLGGGEKLFF.

The CDR3, as DNA: TGCGCCAGCAGCCTAGGACTAGCCCCCGGTTTGGGGCAGTTCTTC. Amino acid sequence: CASSLGLAPGLGQFF. This chain uses TRBV5-1 with TRBJ2-1, with 8 bases matching TRBD2. V gave up 4 bases and J gave up 12 bases; unmatched junction bases: 15. Germline V CDR1 and CDR2: SGHRS, YFSETQ. The CDR3 is 15 amino acids.

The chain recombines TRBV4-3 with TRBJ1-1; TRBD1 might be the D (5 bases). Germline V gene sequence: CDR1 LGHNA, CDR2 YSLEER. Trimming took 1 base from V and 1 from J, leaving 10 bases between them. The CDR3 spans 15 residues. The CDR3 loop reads CASSQGGGENTEAFF. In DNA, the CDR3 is TGCGCCAGCAGCCAAGGGGGAGGGGAGAACACTGAAGCTTTCTTT.

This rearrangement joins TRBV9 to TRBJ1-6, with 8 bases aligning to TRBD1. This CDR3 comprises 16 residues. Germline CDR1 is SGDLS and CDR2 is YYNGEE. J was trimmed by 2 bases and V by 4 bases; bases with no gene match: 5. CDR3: CASSIGQGPYNSPLHF. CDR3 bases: TGTGCCAGCAGCATCGGACAGGGTCCCTATAATTCACCCCTCCACTTT.

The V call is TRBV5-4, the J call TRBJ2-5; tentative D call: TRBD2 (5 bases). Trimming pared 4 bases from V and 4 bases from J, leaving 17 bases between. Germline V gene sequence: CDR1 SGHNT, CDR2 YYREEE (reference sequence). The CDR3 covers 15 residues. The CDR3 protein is CASSPSAVGIETQYF. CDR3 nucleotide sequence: TGTGCCAGCAGCCCGTCAGCGGTAGGGATAGAGACCCAGTACTTC.

The CDR3 loop reads CASSDEGAGYSNQPQHF. CDR3 coding DNA: TGTGCCAGCAGTGACGAGGGGGCGGGTTATAGCAATCAGCCCCAGCATTTT. The chain recombines TRBV2 with TRBJ1-5; 7 nucleotides line up with TRBD1. There are 17 residues in the CDR3. V shed 3 bases and J 0 bases; nucleotides not matched to a gene: 8. Germline loops: CDR1 SNHLY, CDR2 FYNNEI. The whole variable domain, remainder taken from reference TRBV2 and TRBJ1-5, is EPEVTQTPSHQVTQMGQEVILRCVPISNHLYFYWYRQILGQKVEFLVSFYNNEISEKSEIFDDQFSVERPDGSNFTLKIRSTKLEDSAMYFCASSDEGAGYSNQPQHFGDGTRLSIL.

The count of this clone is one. The CDR3 region has the DNA TGTGCCAGCAGCCCCTCCGAGGGCTCCTACAATGAGCAGTTCTTC. It codes for CASSPSEGSYNEQFF. The chain is built from TRBV6-4 and TRBJ2-1, with D maybe TRBD2 (5 bases). The CDR3 covers 15 residues. The V gene lost 6 bases and the J gene lost 0 bases, with 12 bases spanning the gap. Germline V CDR1 and CDR2: MRHNA, SNTAGT.

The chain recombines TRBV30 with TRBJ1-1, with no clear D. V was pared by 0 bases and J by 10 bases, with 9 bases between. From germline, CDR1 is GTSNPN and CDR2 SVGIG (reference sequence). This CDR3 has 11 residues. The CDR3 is CAWSVARLAFF. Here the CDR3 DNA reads TGTGCCTGGAGTGTAGCCAGGTTAGCTTTCTTT.

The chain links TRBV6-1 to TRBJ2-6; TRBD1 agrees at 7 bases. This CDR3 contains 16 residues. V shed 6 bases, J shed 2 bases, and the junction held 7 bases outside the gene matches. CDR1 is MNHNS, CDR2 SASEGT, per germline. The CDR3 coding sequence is TGTGCCAGCAGAGAAACAGGGGACGCTGGGGCCAACGTCCTGACTTTC. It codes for CASRETGDAGANVLTF.

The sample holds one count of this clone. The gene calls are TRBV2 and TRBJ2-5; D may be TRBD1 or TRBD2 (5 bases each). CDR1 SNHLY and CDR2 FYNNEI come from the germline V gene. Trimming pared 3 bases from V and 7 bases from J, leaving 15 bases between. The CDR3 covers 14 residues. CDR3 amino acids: CASSEGTASGTQYF. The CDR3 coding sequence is TGTGCCAGCAGTGAGGGGACCGCCTCGGGGACCCAGTACTTC.

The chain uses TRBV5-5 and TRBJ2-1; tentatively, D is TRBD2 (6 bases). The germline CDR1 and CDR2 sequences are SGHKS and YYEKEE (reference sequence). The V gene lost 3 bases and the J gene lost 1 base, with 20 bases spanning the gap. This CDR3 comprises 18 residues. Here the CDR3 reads CASSYDRVARGSYNEQFF. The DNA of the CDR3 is TGTGCCAGCAGCTACGACCGGGTCGCCCGGGGGTCCTACAATGAGCAGTTCTTC.

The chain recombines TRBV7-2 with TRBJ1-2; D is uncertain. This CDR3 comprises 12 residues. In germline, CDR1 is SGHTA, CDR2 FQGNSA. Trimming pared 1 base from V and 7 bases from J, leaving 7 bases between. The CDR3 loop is CASSLDAGGYTF. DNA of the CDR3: TGTGCCAGCAGCTTAGATGCGGGTGGCTACACCTTC.

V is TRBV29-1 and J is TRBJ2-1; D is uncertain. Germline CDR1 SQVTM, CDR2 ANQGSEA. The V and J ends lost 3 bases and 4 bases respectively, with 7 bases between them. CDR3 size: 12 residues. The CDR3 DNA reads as TGCAGCGTTGACCCCGTGTACAATGAGCAGTTCTTC. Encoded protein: CSVDPVYNEQFF.

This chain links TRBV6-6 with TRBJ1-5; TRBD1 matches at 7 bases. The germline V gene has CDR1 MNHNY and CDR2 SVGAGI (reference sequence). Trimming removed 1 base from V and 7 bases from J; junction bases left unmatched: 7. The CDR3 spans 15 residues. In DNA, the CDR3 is TGTGCCAGCAGTTACTTAGACAGGGAGGGACAGCCCCAGCATTTT. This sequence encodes CASSYLDREGQPQHF.

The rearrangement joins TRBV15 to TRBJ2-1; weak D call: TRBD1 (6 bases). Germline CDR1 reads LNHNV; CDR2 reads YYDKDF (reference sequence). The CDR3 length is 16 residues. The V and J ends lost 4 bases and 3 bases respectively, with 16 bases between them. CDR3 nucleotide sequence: TGTGCCACCAGCACCAGAGGCACAGGGATCTACAATGAGCAGTTCTTC. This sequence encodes CATSTRGTGIYNEQFF.

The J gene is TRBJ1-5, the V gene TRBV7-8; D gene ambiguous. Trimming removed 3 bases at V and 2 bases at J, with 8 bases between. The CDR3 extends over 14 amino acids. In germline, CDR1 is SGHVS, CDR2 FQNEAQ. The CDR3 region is CASSFGPRNQPQHF. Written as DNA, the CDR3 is TGTGCCAGCAGCTTTGGGCCGCGCAATCAGCCCCAGCATTTT.